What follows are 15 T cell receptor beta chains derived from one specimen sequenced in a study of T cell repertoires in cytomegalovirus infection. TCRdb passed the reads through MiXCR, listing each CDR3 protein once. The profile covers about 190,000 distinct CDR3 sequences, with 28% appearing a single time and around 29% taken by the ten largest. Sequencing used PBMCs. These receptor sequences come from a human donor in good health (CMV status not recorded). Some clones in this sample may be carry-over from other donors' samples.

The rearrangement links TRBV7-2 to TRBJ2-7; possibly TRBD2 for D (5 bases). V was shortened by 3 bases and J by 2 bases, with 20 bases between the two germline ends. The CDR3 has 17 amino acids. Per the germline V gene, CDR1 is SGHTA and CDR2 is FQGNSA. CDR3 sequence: CASSFEIAGNFPYEQYF. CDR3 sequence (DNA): TGTGCCAGCAGCTTCGAGATCGCCGGGAATTTCCCCTACGAGCAGTACTTC. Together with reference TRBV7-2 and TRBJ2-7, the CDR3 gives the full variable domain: GAGVSQSPSNKVTEKGKDVELRCDPISGHTALYWYRQSLGQGLEFLIYFQGNSAPDKSGLPSDRFSAERTGGSVSTLTIQRTQQEDSAVYLCASSFEIAGNFPYEQYFGPGTRLTVT.

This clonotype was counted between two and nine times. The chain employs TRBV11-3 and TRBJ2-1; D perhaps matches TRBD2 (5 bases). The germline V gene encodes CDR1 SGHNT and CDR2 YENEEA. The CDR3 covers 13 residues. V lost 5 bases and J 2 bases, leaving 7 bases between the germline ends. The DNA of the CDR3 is TGTGCCAGCAGCATCGGGGCCTACAATGAGCAGTTCTTC. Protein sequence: CASSIGAYNEQFF.

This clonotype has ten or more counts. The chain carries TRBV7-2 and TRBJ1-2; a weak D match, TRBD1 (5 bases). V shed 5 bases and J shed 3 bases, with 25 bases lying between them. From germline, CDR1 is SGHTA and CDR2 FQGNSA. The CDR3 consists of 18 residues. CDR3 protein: CASSPSPGGGGKDYGYTF. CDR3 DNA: TGTGCCAGCAGCCCATCCCCGGGGGGGGGGGGAAAGGACTATGGCTACACCTTC.

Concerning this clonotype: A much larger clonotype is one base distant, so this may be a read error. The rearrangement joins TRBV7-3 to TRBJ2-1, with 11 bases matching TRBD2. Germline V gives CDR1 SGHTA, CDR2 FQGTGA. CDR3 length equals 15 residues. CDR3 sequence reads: CANSPGTSGGNEQFF. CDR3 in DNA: TGTGCCAACAGCCCCGGGACTAGCGGCGGCAATGAGCAGTTCTTC.

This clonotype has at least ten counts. CDR3 region: CASSLGEDSYTF. CDR3 in DNA: TGTGCCAGCAGTTTGGGGGAGGATAGCTACACCTTC. The chain recombines TRBV6-6 with TRBJ1-2; tentative D call: TRBD1 (5 bases). The CDR3 runs to 12 residues. The V gene's germline CDR1 is MNHNY and CDR2 SVGAGI (reference sequence). Between the trimmed V and J ends, which lost 4 bases and 9 bases, there was a span of 12 bases.

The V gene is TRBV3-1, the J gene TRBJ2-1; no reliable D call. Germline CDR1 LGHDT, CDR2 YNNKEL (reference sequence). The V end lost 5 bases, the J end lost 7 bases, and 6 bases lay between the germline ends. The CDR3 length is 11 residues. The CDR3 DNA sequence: TGTGCCAGCAGCTCTCGGAATGAGCAGTTCTTC. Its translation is CASSSRNEQFF.

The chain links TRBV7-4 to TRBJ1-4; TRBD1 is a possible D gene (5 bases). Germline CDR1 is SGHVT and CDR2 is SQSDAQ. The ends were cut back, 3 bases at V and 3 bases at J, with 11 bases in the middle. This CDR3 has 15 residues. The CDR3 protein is CASSFGGSSNEKLFF. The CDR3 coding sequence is TGTGCCAGCAGCTTCGGGGGTAGCTCTAATGAAAAACTGTTTTTT.

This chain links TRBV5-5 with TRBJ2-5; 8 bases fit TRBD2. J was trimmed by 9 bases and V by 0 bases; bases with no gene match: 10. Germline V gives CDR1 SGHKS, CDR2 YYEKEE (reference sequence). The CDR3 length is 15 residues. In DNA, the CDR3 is TGTGCCAGCAGCTTGGTTGCGGGGGGCGTGGATGCCCAGTACTTC. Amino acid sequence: CASSLVAGGVDAQYF.

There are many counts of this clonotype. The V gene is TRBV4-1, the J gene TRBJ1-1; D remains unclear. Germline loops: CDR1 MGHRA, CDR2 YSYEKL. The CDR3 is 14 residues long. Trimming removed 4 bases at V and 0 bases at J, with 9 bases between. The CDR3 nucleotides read TGCGCCAGCAGCCCGAGCCAAATGAACACTGAAGCTTTCTTT. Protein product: CASSPSQMNTEAFF.

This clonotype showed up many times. CDR3 region: CASSLERVGEQFF. The CDR3 bases are TGTGCCAGCAGCTTAGAAAGGGTTGGTGAGCAGTTCTTC. V gene TRBV7-2 combines with J gene TRBJ2-1; D gene ambiguous. Trimming took 1 base from V and 9 from J, leaving 10 bases between them. The CDR3 contains 13 residues. Germline CDR1 SGHTA, CDR2 FQGNSA.

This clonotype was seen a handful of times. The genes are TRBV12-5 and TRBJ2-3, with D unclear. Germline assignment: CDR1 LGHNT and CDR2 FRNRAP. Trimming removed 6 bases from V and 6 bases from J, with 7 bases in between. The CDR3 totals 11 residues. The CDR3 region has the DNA TGTGCTAGTGGGATCGTCGATACGCAGTATTTT. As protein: CASGIVDTQYF.

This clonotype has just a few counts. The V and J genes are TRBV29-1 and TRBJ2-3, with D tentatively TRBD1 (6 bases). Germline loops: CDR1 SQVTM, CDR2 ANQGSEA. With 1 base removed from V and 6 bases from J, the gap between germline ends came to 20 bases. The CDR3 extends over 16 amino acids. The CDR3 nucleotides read TGCAGCGTTGAAGGCTGGGACACCTCTTCGCGCGATACGCAGTATTTT. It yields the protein CSVEGWDTSSRDTQYF.

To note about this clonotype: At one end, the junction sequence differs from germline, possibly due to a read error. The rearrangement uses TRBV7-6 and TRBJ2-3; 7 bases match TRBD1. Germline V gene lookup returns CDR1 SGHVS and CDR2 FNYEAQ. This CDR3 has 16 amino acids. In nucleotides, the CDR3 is TGTGCCAGCAGCTCCGGACAGGCTTCTAGCACAAATACTCAGTATTTT. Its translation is CASSSGQASSTNTQYF.

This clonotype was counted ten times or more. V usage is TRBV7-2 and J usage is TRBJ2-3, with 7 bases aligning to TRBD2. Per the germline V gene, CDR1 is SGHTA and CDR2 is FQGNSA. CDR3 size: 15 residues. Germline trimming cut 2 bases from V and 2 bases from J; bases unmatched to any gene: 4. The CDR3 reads CASSLMGGNTDTQYF. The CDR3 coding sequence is TGTGCCAGCAGCTTAATGGGGGGGAACACAGATACGCAGTATTTT.

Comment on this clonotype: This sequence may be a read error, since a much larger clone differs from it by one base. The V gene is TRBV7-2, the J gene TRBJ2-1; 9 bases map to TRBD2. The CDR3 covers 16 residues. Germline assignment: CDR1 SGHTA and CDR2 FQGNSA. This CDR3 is CASSLVPSGVYKEQFF. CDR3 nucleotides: TGTGCCAGCAGCTTAGTGCCTAGCGGGGTCTACAAGGAGCAGTTCTTC.